Sequencing of this T cell receptor (beta chain) was carried out in a study of vaccination effects on CD4 cells after COVID-19. Details on this clone: Its cognate antigen is unknown.

Produced via immunoSEQ multiplex PCR; TCRdb's table is partial and in-frame only. The sample yields about 46,000 clones, about four fifths seen once. Under the ViraFEST assay, PBMC were stimulated with viral peptide pools so that antigen-specific CD4+ T cells expanded. Sequencing was performed afterwards. Cultured cells yielded isolated CD4+ T cells after 10 days. Every participant took two doses of the BNT162b2 or mRNA-1273 vaccine. The TCR comes from a human donor who received a COVID-19 vaccine. This material consisted of CD4+ T cells from PBMCs cultured with HCoV-OC43 spike peptides, taken after COVID-19 vaccination. Subset described: HCoV-OC43 spike overlapping peptide pool stimulation.

CDR3: CASAFGQGENQPQHF. The DNA for the CDR3 is TGTGCCAGTGCCTTTGGACAGGGGGAGAATCAGCCCCAGCATTTT. This chain joins TRBV19 and TRBJ1-5, with 10 bases identical to TRBD1. Per the germline V gene, CDR1 is LNHDA and CDR2 is SQIVND (reference sequence). CDR3 size: 15 residues. Losses at the gene ends were 8 bases for V and 4 bases for J; bases not matched to a gene: 8.